This TCR beta chain was identified during a study of monozygotic twins with inflammatory bowel disease. With the 5' RACE reads reprocessed, TCRdb shows one record per CDR3 protein and no DNA. This sample's table reports 400,000 to 500,000 distinct CDR3 sequences. Germline V gene lookup returns CDR1 DFQATT and CDR2 SNEGSKA (reference sequence). The CDR3 runs 11 residues. The clonotype comes from a human donor with ulcerative colitis or Crohn's disease, or a healthy co-twin of an affected twin (not recorded which). What was sequenced was blood. The chain is built from TRBV20-1 and TRBJ1-2. The CDR3 sequence: CSARLNYGYTF.